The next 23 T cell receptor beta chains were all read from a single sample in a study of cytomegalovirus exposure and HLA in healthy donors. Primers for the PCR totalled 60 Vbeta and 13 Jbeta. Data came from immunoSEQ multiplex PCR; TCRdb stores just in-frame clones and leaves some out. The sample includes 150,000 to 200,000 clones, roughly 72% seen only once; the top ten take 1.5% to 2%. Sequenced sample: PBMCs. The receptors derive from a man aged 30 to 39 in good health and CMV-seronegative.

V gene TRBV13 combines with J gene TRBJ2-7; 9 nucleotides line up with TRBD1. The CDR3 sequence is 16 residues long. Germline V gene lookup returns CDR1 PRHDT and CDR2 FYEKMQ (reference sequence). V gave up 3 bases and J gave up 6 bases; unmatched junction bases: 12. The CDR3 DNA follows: TGTGCCAGCAGCTTTACCACGACAGGGGGAAGAAGCGAGCAGTACTTC. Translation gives CASSFTTTGGRSEQYF.

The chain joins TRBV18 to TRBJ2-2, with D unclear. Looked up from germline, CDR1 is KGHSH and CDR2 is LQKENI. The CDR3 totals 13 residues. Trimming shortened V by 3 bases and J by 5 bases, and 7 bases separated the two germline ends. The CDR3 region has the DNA TGTGCCAGCTCACCTTCCCAGACCGGGGAGCTGTTTTTT. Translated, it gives CASSPSQTGELFF. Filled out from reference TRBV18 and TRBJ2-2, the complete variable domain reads NAGVMQNPRHLVRRRGQEARLRCSPMKGHSHVYWYRQLPEEGLKFMVYLQKENIIDESGMPKERFSAEFPKEGPSILRIQQVVRGDSAAYFCASSPSQTGELFFGEGSRLTVL.

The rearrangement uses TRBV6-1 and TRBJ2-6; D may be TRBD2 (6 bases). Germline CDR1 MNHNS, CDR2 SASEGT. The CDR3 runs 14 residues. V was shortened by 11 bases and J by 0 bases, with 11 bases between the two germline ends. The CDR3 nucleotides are TGTGCCGAAAAGGAGGGCTCTGGGGCCAACGTCCTGACTTTC. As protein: CAEKEGSGANVLTF.

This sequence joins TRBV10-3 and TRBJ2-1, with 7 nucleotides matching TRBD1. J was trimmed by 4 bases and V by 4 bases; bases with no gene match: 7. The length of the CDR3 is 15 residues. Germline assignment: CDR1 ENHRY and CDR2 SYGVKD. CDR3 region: CAISAEGGQYNEQFF. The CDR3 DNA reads TGTGCCATCAGTGCGGAAGGGGGCCAATACAATGAGCAGTTCTTC.

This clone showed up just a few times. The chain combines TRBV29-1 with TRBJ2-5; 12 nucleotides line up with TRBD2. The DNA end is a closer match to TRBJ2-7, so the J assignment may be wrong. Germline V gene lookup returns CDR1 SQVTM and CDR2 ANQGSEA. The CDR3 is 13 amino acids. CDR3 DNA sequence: TGCAGCGTTAGGGGACTAGCGGGCTACGAGCAGTACTTC. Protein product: CSVRGLAGYEQYF.

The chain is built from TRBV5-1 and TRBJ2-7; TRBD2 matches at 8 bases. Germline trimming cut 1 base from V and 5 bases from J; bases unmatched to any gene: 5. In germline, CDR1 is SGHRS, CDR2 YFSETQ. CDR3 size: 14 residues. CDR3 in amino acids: CASSLQREKNEQYF. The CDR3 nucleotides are TGCGCCAGCAGCTTGCAGCGGGAGAAGAACGAGCAGTACTTC.

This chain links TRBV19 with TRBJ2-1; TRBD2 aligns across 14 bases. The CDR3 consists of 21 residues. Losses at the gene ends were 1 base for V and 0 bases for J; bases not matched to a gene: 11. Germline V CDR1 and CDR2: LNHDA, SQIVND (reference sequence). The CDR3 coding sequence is TGTGCCAGTAGTATAGGCCCGGGACTAGCGGGAGACCATAGCTCCTACAATGAGCAGTTCTTC. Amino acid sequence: CASSIGPGLAGDHSSYNEQFF. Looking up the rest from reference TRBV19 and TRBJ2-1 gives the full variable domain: DGGITQSPKYLFRKEGQNVTLSCEQNLNHDAMYWYRQDPGQGLRLIYYSQIVNDFQKGDIAEGYSVSREKKESFPLTVTSAQKNPTAFYLCASSIGPGLAGDHSSYNEQFFGPGTRLTVL.

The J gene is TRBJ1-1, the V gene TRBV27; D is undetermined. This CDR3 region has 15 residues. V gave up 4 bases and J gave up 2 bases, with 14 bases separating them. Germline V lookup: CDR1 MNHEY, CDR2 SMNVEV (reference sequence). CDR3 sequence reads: CASSSLPGGNTEAFF. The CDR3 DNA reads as TGTGCCAGCAGTTCTCTACCGGGAGGAAACACTGAAGCTTTCTTT.

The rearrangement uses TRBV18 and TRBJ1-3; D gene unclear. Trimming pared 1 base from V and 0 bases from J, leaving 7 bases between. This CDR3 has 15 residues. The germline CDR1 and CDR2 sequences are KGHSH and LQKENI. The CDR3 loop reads CASSPHTVSGNTIYF. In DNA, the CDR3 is TGTGCCAGCTCACCACACACAGTCTCTGGAAACACCATATATTTT.

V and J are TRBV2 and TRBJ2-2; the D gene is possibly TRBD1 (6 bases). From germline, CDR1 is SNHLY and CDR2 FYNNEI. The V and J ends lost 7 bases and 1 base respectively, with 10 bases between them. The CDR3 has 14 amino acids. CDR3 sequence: CASTPGQNTGELFF. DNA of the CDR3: TGTGCCAGCACCCCGGGACAGAACACCGGGGAGCTGTTTTTT. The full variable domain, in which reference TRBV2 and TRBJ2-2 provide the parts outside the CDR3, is EPEVTQTPSHQVTQMGQEVILRCVPISNHLYFYWYRQILGQKVEFLVSFYNNEISEKSEIFDDQFSVERPDGSNFTLKIRSTKLEDSAMYFCASTPGQNTGELFFGEGSRLTVL.

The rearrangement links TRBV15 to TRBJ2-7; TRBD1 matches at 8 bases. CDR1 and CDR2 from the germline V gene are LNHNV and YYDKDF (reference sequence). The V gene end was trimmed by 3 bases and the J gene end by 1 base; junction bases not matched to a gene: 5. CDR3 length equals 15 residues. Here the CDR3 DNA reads TGTGCCACCAGCAGGGGGCAGGGGGCGTCCTACGAGCAGTACTTC. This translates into CATSRGQGASYEQYF.

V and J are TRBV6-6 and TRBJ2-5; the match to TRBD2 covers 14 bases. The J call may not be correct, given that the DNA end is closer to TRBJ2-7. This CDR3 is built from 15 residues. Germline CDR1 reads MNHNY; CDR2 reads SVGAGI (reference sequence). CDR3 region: CASSGTSGSFSEQYF. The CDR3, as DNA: TGTGCCAGCAGTGGGACTAGCGGGAGCTTCAGCGAGCAGTACTTC.

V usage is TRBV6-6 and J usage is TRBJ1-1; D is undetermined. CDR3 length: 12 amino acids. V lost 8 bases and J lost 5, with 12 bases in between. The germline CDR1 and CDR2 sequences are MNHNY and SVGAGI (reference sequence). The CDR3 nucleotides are TGTGCCAGCGGAACATGGGAGACTGAAGCTTTCTTT. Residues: CASGTWETEAFF.

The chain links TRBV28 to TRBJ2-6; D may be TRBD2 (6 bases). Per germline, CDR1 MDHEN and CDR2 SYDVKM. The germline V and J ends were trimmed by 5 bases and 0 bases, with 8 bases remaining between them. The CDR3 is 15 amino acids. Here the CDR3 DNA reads TGTGCCAGCAGTGTGACTAGCTCTGGGGCCAACGTCCTGACTTTC. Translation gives CASSVTSSGANVLTF.

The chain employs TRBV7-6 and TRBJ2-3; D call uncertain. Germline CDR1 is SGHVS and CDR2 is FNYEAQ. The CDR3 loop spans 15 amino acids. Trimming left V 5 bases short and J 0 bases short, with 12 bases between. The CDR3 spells CASSPRGSSTDTQYF. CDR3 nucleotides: TGTGCCAGCAGCCCCAGAGGAAGTAGCACAGATACGCAGTATTTT.

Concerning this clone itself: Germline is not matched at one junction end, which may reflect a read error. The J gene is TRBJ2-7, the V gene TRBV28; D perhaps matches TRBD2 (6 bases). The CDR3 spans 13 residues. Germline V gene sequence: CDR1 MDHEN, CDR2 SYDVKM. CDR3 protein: CASSGAPDYFCHF. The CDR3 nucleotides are TGTGCCAGCAGTGGGGCCCCGGACTACTTTTGCCACTTC.

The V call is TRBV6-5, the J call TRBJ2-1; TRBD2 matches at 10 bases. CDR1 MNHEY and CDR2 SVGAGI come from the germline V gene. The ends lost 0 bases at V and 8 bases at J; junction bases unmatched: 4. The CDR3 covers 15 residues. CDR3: CASSYSSSGSDEQFF. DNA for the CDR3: TGTGCCAGCAGTTACTCGTCTAGCGGGAGCGATGAGCAGTTCTTC.

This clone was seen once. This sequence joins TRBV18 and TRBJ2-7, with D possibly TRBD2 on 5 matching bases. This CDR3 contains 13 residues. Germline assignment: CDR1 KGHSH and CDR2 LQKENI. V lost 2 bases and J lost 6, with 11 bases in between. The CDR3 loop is CASSPVPSTEQYF. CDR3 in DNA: TGTGCCAGCTCACCAGTACCTAGCACCGAGCAGTACTTC.

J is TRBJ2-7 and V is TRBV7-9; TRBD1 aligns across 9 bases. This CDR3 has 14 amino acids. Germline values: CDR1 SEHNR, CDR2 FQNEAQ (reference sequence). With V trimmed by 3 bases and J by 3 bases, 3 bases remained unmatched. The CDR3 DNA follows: TGTGCCAGCAGCTTGGACAGGGGTCGCTACGAGCAGTACTTC. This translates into CASSLDRGRYEQYF.

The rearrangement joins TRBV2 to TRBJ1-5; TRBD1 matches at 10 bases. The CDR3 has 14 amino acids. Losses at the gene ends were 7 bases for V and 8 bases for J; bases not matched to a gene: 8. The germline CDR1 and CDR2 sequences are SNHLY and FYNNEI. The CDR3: CASNGDRGPEPQHF. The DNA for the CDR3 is TGTGCCAGCAACGGAGACAGGGGGCCAGAGCCCCAGCATTTT. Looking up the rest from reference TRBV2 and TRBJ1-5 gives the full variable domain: EPEVTQTPSHQVTQMGQEVILRCVPISNHLYFYWYRQILGQKVEFLVSFYNNEISEKSEIFDDQFSVERPDGSNFTLKIRSTKLEDSAMYFCASNGDRGPEPQHFGDGTRLSIL.

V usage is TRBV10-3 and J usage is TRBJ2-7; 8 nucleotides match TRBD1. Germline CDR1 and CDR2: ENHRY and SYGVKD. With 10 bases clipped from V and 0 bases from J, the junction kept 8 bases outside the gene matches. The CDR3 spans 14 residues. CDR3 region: CATYRGQGSYEQYF. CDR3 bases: TGTGCCACTTACCGAGGACAGGGCTCCTACGAGCAGTACTTC.

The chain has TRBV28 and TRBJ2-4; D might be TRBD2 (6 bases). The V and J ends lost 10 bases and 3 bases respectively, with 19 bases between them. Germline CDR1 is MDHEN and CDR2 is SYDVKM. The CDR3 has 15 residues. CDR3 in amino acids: CATRGAGIVKNIQYF. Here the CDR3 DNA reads TGTGCCACCCGTGGGGCGGGGATAGTCAAAAACATTCAGTACTTC.

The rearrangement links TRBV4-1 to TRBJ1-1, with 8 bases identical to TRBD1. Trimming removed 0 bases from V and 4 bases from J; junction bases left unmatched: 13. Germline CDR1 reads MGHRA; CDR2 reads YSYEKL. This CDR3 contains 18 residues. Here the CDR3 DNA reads TGCGCCAGCAGCCAAGACTCTCCTTACAACAGGGGGAGCACTGAAGCTTTCTTT. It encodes CASSQDSPYNRGSTEAFF.